A single sample is the source of the 29 T cell receptor beta chains below, sequenced in a study of OX40 agonist ivuxolimab in advanced cancers. Measured with immunoSEQ multiplex PCR; TCRdb has only the in-frame clones, and not every one. The sample lists roughly 100,000 clones, about 79% occurring once. The sample in question was CD4+ or CD8+ T cells sorted from blood, obtained in a trial of the OX40 agonist ivuxolimab. These receptors were taken from an adult with an advanced solid tumor such as melanoma, head and neck, liver or kidney cancer.

This clone came up a few times. The chain recombines TRBV7-2 with TRBJ2-5, with TRBD2 identical over 9 bases. With 5 bases clipped from V and 5 bases from J, the junction kept 6 bases outside the gene matches. The CDR3 spans 14 residues. Germline V gene sequence: CDR1 SGHTA, CDR2 FQGNSA. CDR3: CASSRSGSRETQYF. The CDR3 coding sequence is TGTGCCAGCAGCCGTAGCGGGAGTCGGGAGACCCAGTACTTC.

This clone was recorded a few times. The chain links TRBV29-1 to TRBJ1-2; D is possibly TRBD1 (6 bases). Germline V gives CDR1 SQVTM, CDR2 ANQGSEA. V lost 2 bases and J lost 6, with 13 bases in between. The CDR3 is 13 residues long. The CDR3 region is CSVERGGTDGYTF. Here the CDR3 DNA reads TGCAGCGTTGAAAGGGGGGGGACTGATGGCTACACCTTC.

The chain joins TRBV7-2 to TRBJ1-3, with no clear D. The V end was cut by 3 bases, the J end by 0 bases, with 12 bases between. Per germline, CDR1 SGHTA and CDR2 FQGNSA. This CDR3 is 16 amino acids long. For the CDR3, the DNA is TGTGCCAGCAGCTTTGGCCCGTCATTCTCTGGAAACACCATATATTTT. This gives the protein CASSFGPSFSGNTIYF. Together with reference TRBV7-2 and TRBJ1-3, the CDR3 gives the full variable domain: GAGVSQSPSNKVTEKGKDVELRCDPISGHTALYWYRQSLGQGLEFLIYFQGNSAPDKSGLPSDRFSAERTGGSVSTLTIQRTQQEDSAVYLCASSFGPSFSGNTIYFGEGSWLTVV.

The CDR3 reads CASSLSQRHSGNTIYF. The CDR3 nucleotides read TGTGCCAGCAGTCTATCCCAGAGACACTCTGGAAACACCATATATTTT. The chain joins TRBV2 to TRBJ1-3; D remains ambiguous. Germline loops: CDR1 SNHLY, CDR2 FYNNEI. Trimming removed 5 bases from V and 0 bases from J, with 14 bases in between. This CDR3 is 16 amino acids long.

The J gene is TRBJ2-2, the V gene TRBV28; D ambiguous. The germline V gene has CDR1 MDHEN and CDR2 SYDVKM. The CDR3 runs to 14 residues. V dropped 7 bases and J dropped 0 bases, with 9 bases sitting between them. CDR3 loop: CASTSSPNTGELFF. In DNA, the CDR3 is TGTGCCAGCACCTCTAGTCCGAACACCGGGGAGCTGTTTTTT.

The chain uses TRBV7-5 and TRBJ1-5; TRBD1, as called in the table, went unchecked against the DNA. TRBV7-5 is reported as a pseudogene. This CDR3 is built from 18 residues. The CDR3 loop is CARSSRDRGHEGYQPQHF. CDR3 coding DNA: TGTGCCAGAAGCTCCCGAGACAGGGGACACGAAGGGTATCAGCCCCAGCATTTT.

V is TRBV30 and J is TRBJ1-4, with D unclear. Trimming left V 5 bases short and J 8 bases short, with 18 bases between. The CDR3 spans 14 residues. Germline assignment: CDR1 GTSNPN and CDR2 SVGIG (reference sequence). CDR3 region: CAWGNDGRREKLFF. DNA for the CDR3: TGTGCCTGGGGCAACGACGGGAGGCGGGAAAAACTGTTTTTT.

The chain joins TRBV28 to TRBJ1-2; possibly TRBD1 for D (6 bases). The germline V and J ends were trimmed by 2 bases and 4 bases, with 11 bases remaining between them. Germline CDR1 MDHEN, CDR2 SYDVKM. The CDR3 has 14 amino acids. The CDR3 sequence: CASSLGGTLYGYTF. CDR3 coding DNA: TGTGCCAGCAGTTTAGGGGGCACACTCTATGGCTACACCTTC.

The gene calls are TRBV6-5 and TRBJ2-7; 8 nucleotides line up with TRBD1. The CDR3 has 12 amino acids. Germline loops: CDR1 MNHEY, CDR2 SVGAGI. Unmatched junction bases numbered 3, after V lost 6 bases and J lost 5 bases. CDR3 sequence: CASRDRAHEQYF. The CDR3, as DNA: TGTGCCAGCAGGGACAGGGCCCACGAGCAGTACTTC.

The chain carries TRBV7-8 and TRBJ1-1; possibly TRBD1 for D (6 bases). The CDR3 consists of 12 residues. CDR1 SGHVS and CDR2 FQNEAQ come from the germline V gene. The V and J ends lost 5 bases and 6 bases respectively, with 10 bases between them. The CDR3 DNA sequence: TGTGCCAGCAGCGGTCAGGGGTCTGAAGCTTTCTTT. This sequence encodes CASSGQGSEAFF.

The V call is TRBV5-1, the J call TRBJ1-2; tentative D call: TRBD1 (6 bases). V lost 2 bases and J 4 bases, leaving 15 bases between the germline ends. Germline lookup yields CDR1 SGHRS and CDR2 YFSETQ. The CDR3 is 15 residues long. The CDR3 DNA is TGCGCCAGCAGCTTACGAGTTGGGGGGGCCTATGGCTACACCTTC. It translates to CASSLRVGGAYGYTF.

The V gene is TRBV29-1, the J gene TRBJ2-1; 7 bases match TRBD2. The CDR3 loop spans 13 amino acids. Germline assignment: CDR1 SQVTM and CDR2 ANQGSEA. The V gene end was trimmed by 4 bases and the J gene end by 4 bases; junction bases not matched to a gene: 4. This chain's CDR3 is CSVAWGGYNEQFF. The CDR3 region has the DNA TGCAGCGTTGCTTGGGGGGGTTACAATGAGCAGTTCTTC.

The chain recombines TRBV19 with TRBJ2-1; 15 nucleotides align to TRBD2. The germline gives CDR1 LNHDA, CDR2 SQIVND (reference sequence). This CDR3 has 20 amino acids. Losses at the gene ends were 5 bases for V and 1 base for J; bases not matched to a gene: 12. CDR3 sequence reads: CASSAGLAGGLKGSYNEQFF. CDR3 in DNA: TGTGCCAGTAGTGCCGGACTAGCGGGGGGGCTAAAAGGATCCTACAATGAGCAGTTCTTC.

The V gene is TRBV14, the J gene TRBJ1-6; D gene ambiguous. The CDR3 has 13 amino acids. V was clipped by 5 bases and J by 7 bases, with 9 bases between them. Germline lookup yields CDR1 SGHDN and CDR2 FVKESK. This CDR3 is CASSTQPNSPLHF. As DNA, the CDR3 is TGTGCCAGCAGCACACAACCGAATTCACCCCTCCACTTT.

The CDR3 is CASSDGWNTEAFF. Written as DNA, the CDR3 is TGTGCCAGCAGTGACGGGTGGAACACTGAAGCTTTCTTT. The chain is built from TRBV6-4 and TRBJ1-1; D uncertain. Germline CDR1 reads MRHNA; CDR2 reads SNTAGT. The CDR3 spans 13 residues. The V and J ends lost 2 bases and 1 base respectively, with 5 bases between them.

The chain carries TRBV7-2 and TRBJ2-7; possibly TRBD2 for D (5 bases). This CDR3 region has 13 residues. Trimming shortened V by 0 bases and J by 7 bases, and 10 bases separated the two germline ends. CDR1 is SGHTA, CDR2 FQGNSA, per germline. CDR3 in amino acids: CASSLASGGEQYF. CDR3 nucleotides: TGTGCCAGCAGCTTAGCCTCCGGCGGGGAGCAGTACTTC.

A few counts support this clone. The chain is built from TRBV6-6 and TRBJ2-1, with a tentative D call TRBD2 (5 bases). V dropped 5 bases and J dropped 2 bases, with 13 bases sitting between them. This CDR3 comprises 15 residues. CDR1 and CDR2 from the germline V gene are MNHNY and SVGAGI (reference sequence). CDR3 sequence reads: CASSGQLGTYNEQFF. The CDR3 coding sequence is TGTGCCAGCAGTGGCCAACTAGGGACCTACAATGAGCAGTTCTTC.

The genes are TRBV7-9 and TRBJ1-3; D is unresolved. Deletions cut 3 bases from V and 0 bases from J, with 18 bases between. The CDR3 is made up of 18 amino acids. The germline V gene has CDR1 SEHNR and CDR2 FQNEAQ (reference sequence). CDR3 amino acids: CASSFNPAGTTSGNTIYF. As DNA, the CDR3 is TGTGCCAGCAGCTTTAACCCAGCCGGTACGACCTCTGGAAACACCATATATTTT.

This clone has more than one count but fewer than ten. This sequence joins TRBV7-2 and TRBJ2-7; TRBD1 might be the D (6 bases). The length of the CDR3 is 14 residues. CDR1 and CDR2 from the germline V gene are SGHTA and FQGNSA. V was shortened by 1 base and J by 6 bases, with 13 bases between the two germline ends. The CDR3 protein is CASSLEGVGAEQYF. CDR3 bases: TGTGCCAGCAGCTTAGAGGGGGTAGGAGCCGAGCAGTACTTC.

The chain is built from TRBV6-5 and TRBJ2-7; D tentatively fits TRBD1 or TRBD2 (7 bases each). This CDR3 has 13 amino acids. Germline V gene lookup returns CDR1 MNHEY and CDR2 SVGAGI. With 11 bases removed from V and 2 bases from J, the gap between germline ends came to 16 bases. The CDR3 sequence is CAPRGGTPYEQYF. The CDR3 nucleotides are TGTGCCCCCAGGGGGGGTACCCCCTACGAGCAGTACTTC.

The rearrangement uses TRBV11-2 and TRBJ2-5; unclear D gene. The CDR3 runs 16 residues. Germline V lookup: CDR1 SGHAT, CDR2 FQNNGV. V was cut by 10 bases and J by 1 base, with 22 bases left in between. The DNA for the CDR3 is TGTGCCACCTCGAAGGGCAGTCTATTAGGCCAAGAGACCCAGTACTTC. Protein: CATSKGSLLGQETQYF.

The chain carries TRBV6-5 and TRBJ1-5; no firm D call. This CDR3 has 13 residues. Germline loops: CDR1 MNHEY, CDR2 SVGAGI. Trimming shortened V by 5 bases and J by 4 bases, and 9 bases separated the two germline ends. CDR3: CASSNWSNQPQHF. The CDR3 DNA sequence: TGTGCCAGCAGTAACTGGTCAAATCAGCCCCAGCATTTT.

This sequence joins TRBV11-2 and TRBJ2-1, with 8 bases matching TRBD1. The junction had 5 bases not matched to a gene; V was cut back by 4 bases and J by 6 bases. Germline V gene lookup returns CDR1 SGHAT and CDR2 FQNNGV. CDR3 length: 14 residues. Here the CDR3 DNA reads TGTGCCAGCAGCTCAAGACAGGGGTTCAATGAGCAGTTCTTC. Protein sequence: CASSSRQGFNEQFF.

The chain links TRBV7-3 to TRBJ1-1; possibly TRBD1 for D (5 bases). The germline V and J ends were trimmed by 4 bases and 1 base, with 7 bases remaining between them. Germline CDR1 SGHTA, CDR2 FQGTGA. The CDR3 is 13 residues long. CDR3 protein: CASSSGWNTEAFF. In DNA, the CDR3 is TGTGCCAGCAGCTCAGGGTGGAACACTGAAGCTTTCTTT.

This clone was seen a single time. The CDR3 DNA reads TGCAGCGTTGGAGTCGGAGCCGCGAACACCGGGGAGCTGTTTTTT. It is translated as CSVGVGAANTGELFF. The chain carries TRBV29-1 and TRBJ2-2, with D unresolved. The CDR3 loop spans 15 amino acids. Germline V gives CDR1 SQVTM, CDR2 ANQGSEA. V shed 4 bases and J shed 0 bases, with 12 bases lying between them.

The chain joins TRBV9 to TRBJ2-3; D might be TRBD1 (6 bases). V was cut by 4 bases and J by 8 bases, with 20 bases left in between. The CDR3 loop spans 15 amino acids. Per germline, CDR1 SGDLS and CDR2 YYNGEE. This CDR3 reads CASSPEQGLVGTQYF. The CDR3 bases are TGTGCCAGCAGCCCTGAACAGGGATTGGTAGGTACGCAGTATTTT.

The chain joins TRBV5-4 to TRBJ2-5, with 8 positions matching TRBD2. With 4 bases clipped from V and 8 bases from J, the junction kept 7 bases outside the gene matches. The CDR3 spans 13 residues. Per the germline V gene, CDR1 is SGHNT and CDR2 is YYREEE (reference sequence). CDR3 in amino acids: CASSSRTSLTQYF. The CDR3 DNA reads TGTGCCAGCAGCAGTAGGACTAGCCTAACCCAGTACTTC. The full variable domain, with the rest looked up from reference TRBV5-4 and TRBJ2-5, is ETGVTQSPTHLIKTRGQQVTLRCSSQSGHNTVSWYQQALGQGPQFIFQYYREEENGRGNFPPRFSGLQFPNYSSELNVNALELDDSALYLCASSSRTSLTQYFGPGTRLLVL.

This clone was seen a few times. The V call is TRBV9, the J call TRBJ2-1, with 11 positions matching TRBD2. The V gene end was trimmed by 3 bases and the J gene end by 1 base; junction bases not matched to a gene: 3. Looked up from germline, CDR1 is SGDLS and CDR2 is YYNGEE. The CDR3 spans 16 residues. CDR3 amino acids: CASSAGTSGSYNEQFF. The CDR3 DNA is TGTGCCAGCAGCGCTGGGACTAGCGGATCCTACAATGAGCAGTTCTTC.

To note about this clone: Additional DNA sequences in this sample encode the identical CDR3. The gene calls are TRBV5-4 and TRBJ2-1; 7 bases line up with TRBD2. Per the germline V gene, CDR1 is SGHNT and CDR2 is YYREEE (reference sequence). Trimming took 5 bases from V and 9 from J; bases not matched to a gene: 14. The CDR3 has 15 amino acids. The CDR3 DNA follows: TGTGCCAGCAGTCCAACCCGGGGGGAGGGTCGTGAGCAGTTCTTC. Amino acids: CASSPTRGEGREQFF.